One sample yielded the 6 T cell receptor beta chains listed below, sequenced in a study of T cell changes during pregnancy in multiple sclerosis. TCRdb's table, derived via immunoSEQ multiplex PCR, lists solely in-frame clones and lacks some. The table shows around 63,000 clones, with 75% to 95% occurring only once. Sequenced here: peripheral blood, sampled after pregnancy. The source of these receptors is a female donor in good health, enrolled as a control in a pregnancy study.

V is TRBV10-2 and J is TRBJ2-7, with TRBD2 matching 10 bases. V gave up 6 bases and J gave up 2 bases; unmatched junction bases: 7. Germline loops: CDR1 WSHSY, CDR2 SAAADI. The CDR3 runs to 15 residues. CDR3 amino acids: CASRSLAGVTYEQYF. The CDR3 coding sequence is TGCGCCAGCAGGTCTCTAGCGGGGGTGACCTACGAGCAGTACTTC.

The chain employs TRBV5-1 and TRBJ1-5; 7 nucleotides align to TRBD1. The CDR3 contains 14 residues. V lost 3 bases, J lost 3 bases, and 3 bases stayed unmatched. Germline V gives CDR1 SGHRS, CDR2 YFSETQ. The CDR3, as DNA: TGCGCCAGCAGCTCCGGGACAGACAATCAGCCCCAGCATTTT. Residues: CASSSGTDNQPQHF.

The chain recombines TRBV18 with TRBJ2-5, with TRBD2 matching 7 bases. Germline trimming cut 3 bases from V and 4 bases from J; bases unmatched to any gene: 5. Germline-derived CDR1 and CDR2 are KGHSH and LQKENI. This CDR3 is built from 14 residues. CDR3 coding DNA: TGTGCCAGCTCACCCCCGGGCGGGAGAGAGACCCAGTACTTC. It codes for CASSPPGGRETQYF.

This clone was found a few times. This chain connects TRBV5-6 to TRBJ1-1; TRBD1 is a possible D gene (5 bases). V was trimmed by 4 bases and J by 10 bases, leaving 17 bases between them. This CDR3 is built from 13 residues. Germline V gene data show CDR1 as SGHDT and CDR2 as YYEEEE. The CDR3 sequence is CASSPSGLLVAFF. The DNA for the CDR3 is TGTGCCAGCAGCCCATCGGGACTCTTGGTAGCTTTCTTT.

In DNA, the CDR3 is TGCGCCAGCAGCCAAGACCGGGGGGAAGTCTACAATGAGCAGTTCTTC. This encodes CASSQDRGEVYNEQFF. This chain joins TRBV4-3 and TRBJ2-1, with 7 bases that match TRBD2. The CDR3 contains 16 residues. Germline trimming cut 0 bases from V and 3 bases from J; bases unmatched to any gene: 5. Germline V CDR1 and CDR2: LGHNA, YSLEER.

This chain joins TRBV7-2 and TRBJ2-5; 8 nucleotides match TRBD2. This CDR3 has 16 amino acids. The germline V gene has CDR1 SGHTA and CDR2 FQGNSA. Trimming took 0 bases from V and 3 from J; bases not matched to a gene: 6. As DNA, the CDR3 is TGTGCCAGCAGCTTAGCGTTCGCGGGGGGCGAAGAGACCCAGTACTTC. Its translation: CASSLAFAGGEETQYF.